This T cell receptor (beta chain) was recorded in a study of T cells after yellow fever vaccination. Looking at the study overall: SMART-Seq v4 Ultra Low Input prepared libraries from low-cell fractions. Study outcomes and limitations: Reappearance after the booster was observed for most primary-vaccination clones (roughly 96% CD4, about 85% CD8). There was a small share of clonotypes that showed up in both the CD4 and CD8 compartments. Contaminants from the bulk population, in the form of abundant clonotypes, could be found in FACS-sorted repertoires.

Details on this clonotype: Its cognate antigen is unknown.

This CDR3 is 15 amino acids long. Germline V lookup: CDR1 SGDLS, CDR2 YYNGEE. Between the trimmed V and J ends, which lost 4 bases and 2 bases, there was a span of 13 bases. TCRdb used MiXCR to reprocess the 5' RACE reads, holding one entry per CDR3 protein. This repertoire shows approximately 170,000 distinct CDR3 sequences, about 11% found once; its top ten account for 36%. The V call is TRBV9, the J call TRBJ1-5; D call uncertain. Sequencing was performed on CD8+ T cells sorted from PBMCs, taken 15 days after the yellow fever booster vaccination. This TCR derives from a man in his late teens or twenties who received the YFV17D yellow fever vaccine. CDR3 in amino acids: CASSPGRSGNQPQHF. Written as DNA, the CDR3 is TGTGCCAGCAGCCCGGGGAGAAGTGGCAATCAGCCCCAGCATTTT.